This T cell receptor (beta chain) was retrieved from a study of cytomegalovirus exposure and HLA in healthy donors. Primers for the PCR totalled 60 Vbeta and 13 Jbeta. Assay used: immunoSEQ multiplex PCR; TCRdb lists only in-frame clones, some missing. This sample's table has 100,000 to 150,000 clones. Germline V gene data show CDR1 as MNHNY and CDR2 as SVGAGI (reference sequence). Trimming removed 2 bases at V and 6 bases at J, with 20 bases between. This CDR3 is built from 16 residues. This chain links TRBV6-6 with TRBJ2-7; a weak D match, TRBD2 (8 bases). Sequenced material: PBMCs. This TCR was recovered from a woman aged 40-49 years in good health and CMV-seronegative. CDR3 loop: CASSYPGGAEGAEQYF. The CDR3 DNA sequence: TGTGCCAGCAGTTACCCGGGGGGGGCCGAGGGGGCCGAGCAGTACTTC.